These 24 T cell receptor beta chains were sequenced from one sample in a study of blood T cell repertoires in COVID-19. Libraries were prepared by immunoSEQ multiplex PCR; TCRdb keeps only in-frame clonotypes and omits some of them. The data show over 70,000 clones, 75% to 85% seen once. The material sequenced was peripheral blood. These receptors were taken from a woman in her seventies with acute or convalescent COVID-19.

This chain uses TRBV27 with TRBJ2-7; weak D call: TRBD1 (5 bases). The germline V and J ends were trimmed by 2 bases and 4 bases, with 18 bases remaining between them. The CDR3 has 16 amino acids. Germline assignment: CDR1 MNHEY and CDR2 SMNVEV (reference sequence). The CDR3 region is CASSLSRVSTVYEQYF. CDR3 sequence (DNA): TGTGCCAGCAGTTTAAGCAGGGTGAGCACCGTGTACGAGCAGTACTTC.

This clone has more than one count but fewer than ten. The chain employs TRBV10-3 and TRBJ2-7; unclear D gene. Between the trimmed V and J ends, which lost 3 bases and 2 bases, there was a span of 5 bases. The CDR3 length is 12 residues. Looked up from germline, CDR1 is ENHRY and CDR2 is SYGVKD. The CDR3 reads CAISDKTYEQYF. The CDR3 nucleotides read TGTGCCATCAGTGACAAAACCTACGAGCAGTACTTC.

The chain is built from TRBV5-1 and TRBJ2-1; 8 positions agree with TRBD1. V dropped 4 bases and J dropped 10; count of bases not matched to a gene: 10. Germline assignment: CDR1 SGHRS and CDR2 YFSETQ. The CDR3 spans 14 residues. The CDR3 here is CASSGGQVIGEQFF. CDR3 DNA: TGCGCCAGCAGCGGGGGACAGGTGATCGGGGAGCAGTTCTTC.

The genes are TRBV30 and TRBJ2-7; TRBD2 might be the D (6 bases). Germline CDR1 and CDR2: GTSNPN and SVGIG (reference sequence). Trimming shortened V by 0 bases and J by 2 bases, and 11 bases separated the two germline ends. The CDR3 length is 14 residues. CDR3 bases: TGTGCCTGGAGTGTAGGGCCGGGGGCCTACGAGCAGTACTTC. It yields the protein CAWSVGPGAYEQYF.

V gene TRBV7-9 combines with J gene TRBJ2-3, with TRBD2 as a possible D gene (5 bases). The V and J ends lost 5 bases and 1 base respectively, with 7 bases between them. Germline V CDR1 and CDR2: SEHNR, FQNEAQ (reference sequence). This CDR3 spans 13 amino acids. CDR3 DNA: TGTGCCAGCAGCAAACTAGGCACAGATACGCAGTATTTT. It encodes CASSKLGTDTQYF.

The CDR3 nucleotides are TGTGCCAGTAGTACGACGAGGGCGAGACGGACCCGTACTGGAAACACCATATATTTT. This gives the protein CASSTTRARRTRTGNTIYF. This chain links TRBV19 with TRBJ1-3; D gene uncertain. The V end lost 4 bases, the J end lost 2 bases, and 24 bases lay between the germline ends. Germline loops: CDR1 LNHDA, CDR2 SQIVND (reference sequence). The CDR3 covers 19 residues.

The V and J genes are TRBV4-2 and TRBJ2-5; D is possibly TRBD2 (6 bases). The CDR3 sequence is 15 residues long. Germline V CDR1 and CDR2: LGHNA, YNFKEQ. Trimming shortened V by 0 bases and J by 5 bases, and 13 bases separated the two germline ends. CDR3 sequence: CASSQEWRGGETQYF. In DNA, the CDR3 is TGTGCCAGCAGCCAAGAGTGGCGGGGTGGCGAGACCCAGTACTTC.

The chain employs TRBV11-3 and TRBJ2-1; 10 nucleotides agree with TRBD1. With 1 base clipped from V and 4 bases from J, the junction kept 7 bases outside the gene matches. Per the germline V gene, CDR1 is SGHNT and CDR2 is YENEEA. The CDR3 runs to 17 residues. CDR3 nucleotide sequence: TGTGCCAGCAGCTTAGGACCCGGGACAGGGGTTTACAATGAGCAGTTCTTC. This encodes CASSLGPGTGVYNEQFF.

V gene TRBV7-9 combines with J gene TRBJ2-7; the D is unclear. The CDR3 length is 13 residues. CDR1 is SEHNR, CDR2 FQNEAQ, per germline (reference sequence). V lost 2 bases and J 3 bases, leaving 8 bases between the germline ends. Written as DNA, the CDR3 is TGTGCCAGCAGCTTACCCCAAAACTACGAGCAGTACTTC. Encoded protein: CASSLPQNYEQYF.

The rearrangement joins TRBV28 to TRBJ2-6, with a tentative D call TRBD1 (6 bases). Germline lookup yields CDR1 MDHEN and CDR2 SYDVKM. The CDR3 length is 15 residues. V shed 3 bases and J shed 4 bases, with 10 bases lying between them. The CDR3 sequence is CASSLTGSGANVLTF. The DNA for the CDR3 is TGTGCCAGCAGTTTGACAGGCTCCGGGGCCAACGTCCTGACTTTC. Complete variable domain (other parts from reference TRBV28 and TRBJ2-6): DVKVTQSSRYLVKRTGEKVFLECVQDMDHENMFWYRQDPGLGLRLIYFSYDVKMKEKGDIPEGYSVSREKKERFSLILESASTNQTSMYLCASSLTGSGANVLTFGAGSRLTVL.

This chain joins TRBV11-1 and TRBJ2-1, with TRBD2 matching over 11 bases. The CDR3 is 15 residues long. V dropped 6 bases and J dropped 4; count of bases not matched to a gene: 5. Germline V gene lookup returns CDR1 SGHAT and CDR2 FQDESV (reference sequence). The CDR3 is CASRLAGGLYNEQFF. The CDR3 DNA is TGTGCCAGCAGGCTAGCGGGAGGCCTGTACAATGAGCAGTTCTTC.

V is TRBV9 and J is TRBJ1-1; TRBD1 matches at 7 bases. This CDR3 has 15 residues. From germline, CDR1 is SGDLS and CDR2 YYNGEE. V dropped 2 bases and J dropped 6; count of bases not matched to a gene: 10. CDR3 nucleotide sequence: TGTGCCAGCAGCGTCTTTGACAGGGTGACTTCTGAAGCTTTCTTT. This gives the protein CASSVFDRVTSEAFF.

The chain has TRBV19 and TRBJ1-5; 8 bases are a match to TRBD1. Germline lookup yields CDR1 LNHDA and CDR2 SQIVND (reference sequence). V shed 1 base, J shed 2 bases, and the junction held 4 bases outside the gene matches. This CDR3 is built from 16 residues. CDR3 residues: CASSIGTGRGNQPQHF. CDR3 nucleotide sequence: TGTGCCAGTAGTATAGGGACAGGGAGAGGCAATCAGCCCCAGCATTTT.

This clone was found once. This sequence joins TRBV10-3 and TRBJ2-2; 8 nucleotides line up with TRBD2. Germline CDR1 is ENHRY and CDR2 is SYGVKD. CDR3 length equals 14 residues. Trimming cost V 9 bases and J 0 bases; bases outside gene matches: 3. The CDR3 coding sequence is TGTGCCATACACGGGGGGGCGAACACCGGGGAGCTGTTTTTT. Its protein product is CAIHGGANTGELFF.

This chain joins TRBV12-3 or TRBV12-4 and TRBJ1-1; TRBD1 matches at 11 bases. The CDR3 loop spans 13 amino acids. With V trimmed by 6 bases and J by 11 bases, 8 bases remained unmatched. As DNA, the CDR3 is TGTGCCAGCAGCCGGGGACAGGGGGTTGGCGCTTTCTTT. Amino acid sequence: CASSRGQGVGAFF.

J is TRBJ1-4 and V is TRBV19; D gene unclear. The CDR3 runs 12 residues. With 6 bases removed from V and 10 bases from J, the gap between germline ends came to 12 bases. Germline assignment: CDR1 LNHDA and CDR2 SQIVND (reference sequence). The CDR3 nucleotides read TGTGCCAGTAGCCCGGGGAGGCCAAAACTGTTTTTT. Encoded protein: CASSPGRPKLFF.

The rearrangement joins TRBV19 to TRBJ1-1; no firm D call. Germline V gene lookup returns CDR1 LNHDA and CDR2 SQIVND (reference sequence). V lost 11 bases, J lost 11 bases, and 21 bases lay in between. The CDR3 length is 12 residues. CDR3 DNA: TGTGCCCCAAAAGTCTATGAGGTGTCGGCTTTCTTT. As protein: CAPKVYEVSAFF.

The chain recombines TRBV3-1 (or the pseudogene TRBV3-2) with TRBJ2-5; TRBD1 might be the D (6 bases). The V end was cut by 3 bases, the J end by 5 bases, with 13 bases between. The germline V gene has CDR1 LGHDT and CDR2 YNNKEL (reference sequence). The CDR3 has 14 residues. This CDR3 reads CASSHLERGETQYF. The CDR3 DNA sequence: TGTGCCAGCAGCCACCTCGAGAGGGGGGAGACCCAGTACTTC.

The chain joins TRBV15 to TRBJ1-3; 7 nucleotides agree with TRBD1. With 3 bases clipped from V and 2 bases from J, the junction kept 4 bases outside the gene matches. The CDR3 spans 15 residues. The V gene's germline CDR1 is LNHNV and CDR2 YYDKDF (reference sequence). The CDR3 here is CATSSDRAPGNTIYF. CDR3 nucleotides: TGTGCCACCAGCAGCGACAGGGCCCCTGGAAACACCATATATTTT. The full variable domain, rest sourced from reference TRBV15 and TRBJ1-3, is DAMVIQNPRYQVTQFGKPVTLSCSQTLNHNVMYWYQQKSSQAPKLLFHYYDKDFNNEADTPDNFQSRRPNTSFCFLDIRSPGLGDTAMYLCATSSDRAPGNTIYFGEGSWLTVV.

The chain has TRBV5-1 and TRBJ2-2; 9 bases are shared with TRBD2. V dropped 4 bases and J dropped 4; count of bases not matched to a gene: 8. The CDR3 has 16 amino acids. CDR1 and CDR2 (germline): SGHRS, YFSETQ. In DNA, the CDR3 is TGCGCCAGCAGCATCACGACTAGCGGTCCCACCGGGGAGCTGTTTTTT. This sequence encodes CASSITTSGPTGELFF.

The genes are TRBV7-8 and TRBJ2-5; 7 positions match TRBD2. Germline V CDR1 and CDR2: SGHVS, FQNEAQ. This CDR3 is built from 14 residues. The V segment lost 5 bases and the J segment 7 bases; nucleotides outside the gene matches: 10. The DNA for the CDR3 is TGTGCCAGCAGCCCGGGGGGTAGCACCGGGACCCAGTACTTC. Translated: CASSPGGSTGTQYF.

The V gene is TRBV27, the J gene TRBJ1-6; a weak D match, TRBD1 (6 bases). The CDR3 covers 15 residues. V was shortened by 0 bases and J by 10 bases, with 13 bases between the two germline ends. CDR1 is MNHEY, CDR2 SMNVEV, per germline (reference sequence). The DNA for the CDR3 is TGTGCCAGCAGTTTATCGGGGGCAGTAGGGTCACCCCTCCACTTT. Amino acids: CASSLSGAVGSPLHF.

This chain uses TRBV7-3 with TRBJ2-6; perhaps TRBD2 as D (6 bases). This CDR3 is built from 17 residues. V lost 5 bases to trimming and J lost 4 bases, with 18 bases between them. In germline, CDR1 is SGHTA, CDR2 FQGTGA. The CDR3: CASSMWGTGIGANVLTF. DNA for the CDR3: TGTGCCAGCAGCATGTGGGGGACTGGAATAGGGGCCAACGTCCTGACTTTC.

The gene calls are TRBV28 and TRBJ2-7, with D possibly TRBD1 on 6 matching bases. CDR3 size: 14 residues. CDR1 and CDR2 from the germline V gene are MDHEN and SYDVKM. V was trimmed by 6 bases and J by 0 bases, leaving 12 bases between them. CDR3 amino acids: CASSSTGISYEQYF. The CDR3 DNA reads as TGTGCCAGCAGCTCTACAGGGATCTCCTACGAGCAGTACTTC.